This is a list of T cell receptor beta chains from one sample in a study of beta chain features in type 1 diabetes. Generated by immunoSEQ multiplex PCR, the TCRdb table keeps only in-frame clones and is missing some. The repertoire holds around 200,000 clones, with 10% to 15% as singletons. Source material: central memory CD4+ T cells from blood. Source of these receptors: a woman between 18 and 29 years old in good health. Each CDR3 is given with its conserved first and last residue. A D gene is named only where the DNA matches it firmly. A clone size is listed for some rows: how often the clone was seen (once, few, many), or a class if it is expanded.

V: TRBV5-1
size: NA
J: TRBJ2-5
D: NA
DNA: TGCGCCAGCAGCTTTATGGATCCGGGGGAGACCCAGTACTTC
CDR3: CASSFMDPGETQYF

V: TRBV6-5
size: NA
J: TRBJ1-2
D: NA
DNA: TGTGCCAGCCGATCCCCAGGGAACTATGGCTACACCTTC
CDR3: CASRSPGNYGYTF

V: TRBV11-2
size: few
J: TRBJ2-5
D: NA
DNA: TGTGCCAGCAGCTTCAGAGAGACCCAGTACTTC
CDR3: CASSFRETQYF

V: TRBV30
size: NA
J: TRBJ2-3
D: TRBD2
DNA: TGTGCCTCCTTCCAAACGGGACTAGCGGGAGGAACAGATACGCAGTATTTT
CDR3: CASFQTGLAGGTDTQYF

V: TRBV7-2
size: NA
J: TRBJ2-1
D: NA
DNA: TGTGCCAGCAGCTTAGTCGGGGAGAGCTCCTACAATGAGCAGTTCTTC
CDR3: CASSLVGESSYNEQFF

V: TRBV9
size: few
J: TRBJ2-5
D: NA
DNA: TGTGCCAGCAGCGTAGAACAGGTGGAGACCCAGTACTTC
CDR3: CASSVEQVETQYF

V: TRBV10-3
size: NA
J: TRBJ2-5
D: NA
DNA: TGTGCCATCAGTGCGCTCTCCGGGGTGGAGACCCAGTACTTC
CDR3: CAISALSGVETQYF

V: TRBV19
size: many
J: TRBJ1-5
D: TRBD1
DNA: TGTGCCAGTACCCCGCAGGGGGTCGGTCAGCCCCAGCATTTT
CDR3: CASTPQGVGQPQHF

V: TRBV18
size: few
J: TRBJ2-5
D: TRBD2
DNA: TGTGCCAGCTCACCAGGAGGACTTGGTAGCGGGAGGGCCCAAGAGACCCAGTACTTC
CDR3: CASSPGGLGSGRAQETQYF

V: TRBV7-2
size: NA
J: TRBJ2-7
D: NA
DNA: TGTGCCAGCAGCGCGCGACTAGGTCGGGACTACGAGCAGTACTTC
CDR3: CASSARLGRDYEQYF

V: TRBV11-2
size: NA
J: TRBJ2-6
D: NA
DNA: TGTGCCAGCAGCTTAGCTCTCTCTGGGGCCAACGTCCTGACTTTC
CDR3: CASSLALSGANVLTF

V: TRBV27
size: NA
J: TRBJ2-1
D: NA
DNA: TGTGCCAGCAGTTTGATCCCTCTAACTGTCGACAGGCCCTACAATGAGCAGTTCTTC
CDR3: CASSLIPLTVDRPYNEQFF

V: TRBV6-5
size: NA
J: TRBJ2-1
D: TRBD2
DNA: TGTGCCAGCAGCCGTAAAGGGACTAGCAACTATGAGCAGTTCTTC
CDR3: CASSRKGTSNYEQFF

V: TRBV28
size: few
J: TRBJ2-7
D: TRBD2
DNA: TGTGCCAGCAGTTTGACTAGCGGGTACGAGCAGTACTTC
CDR3: CASSLTSGYEQYF

V: TRBV5-6
size: few
J: TRBJ2-5
D: TRBD1
DNA: TGTGCCAGCAGCTCTGACAGGGGGCCGTCCGTAGAGACCCAGTACTTC
CDR3: CASSSDRGPSVETQYF

V: TRBV6-5
size: few
J: TRBJ1-1
D: NA
DNA: TGTGCCAGCAGCCGACCGGGGGGCTGGGTTGAAGCTTTCTTT
CDR3: CASSRPGGWVEAFF

V: TRBV5-1
size: few
J: TRBJ2-3
D: TRBD2
DNA: TGCGCCAGCAGCTCAACTAGCGGGGCTAGCACAGATACGCAGTATTTT
CDR3: CASSSTSGASTDTQYF

V: TRBV5-1
size: NA
J: TRBJ2-6
D: NA
DNA: TGCGCCAGCAGCGGCGGGACCCCTGGAGCCAACGTCCTGACTTTC
CDR3: CASSGGTPGANVLTF

V: TRBV9
size: few
J: TRBJ1-3
D: NA
DNA: TGTGCCAGCAGCCTGGGCTGGGGAAACACCATATATTTT
CDR3: CASSLGWGNTIYF

V: TRBV18
size: few
J: TRBJ2-7
D: TRBD1
DNA: TGTGCCAGCTCAAGGGACAGGGGGTCCTACGAGCAGTACTTC
CDR3: CASSRDRGSYEQYF